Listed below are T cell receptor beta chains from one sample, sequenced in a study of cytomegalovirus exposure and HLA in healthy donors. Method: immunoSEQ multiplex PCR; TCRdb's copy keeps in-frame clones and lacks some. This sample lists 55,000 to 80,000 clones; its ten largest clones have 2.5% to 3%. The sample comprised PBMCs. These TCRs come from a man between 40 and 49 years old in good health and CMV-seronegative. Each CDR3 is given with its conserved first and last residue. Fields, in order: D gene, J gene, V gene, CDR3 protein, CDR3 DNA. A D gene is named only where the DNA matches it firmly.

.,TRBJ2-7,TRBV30,CAWRGPYEQYF,TGTGCCTGGAGGGGGCCCTACGAGCAGTACTTC
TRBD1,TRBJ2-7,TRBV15,CATSYDRGNYEQYF,TGTGCCACCAGCTATGACAGGGGAAACTACGAGCAGTACTTC
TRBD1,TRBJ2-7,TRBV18,CASSPPPGQGAYEQYF,TGTGCCAGCTCACCCCCACCGGGACAGGGAGCCTACGAGCAGTACTTC
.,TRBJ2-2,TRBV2,CASSMTEFNTGELFF,TGTGCCAGCAGTATGACAGAGTTTAACACCGGGGAGCTGTTTTTT
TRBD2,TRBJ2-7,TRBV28,CASSSGLAGRAYEQYF,TGTGCCAGCAGTTCTGGACTAGCGGGACGAGCCTACGAGCAGTACTTC
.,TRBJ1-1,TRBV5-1,CASSFGVNIGNRAYKTEAFF,TGCGCCAGCAGCTTTGGGGTAAACATTGGGAACAGGGCGTATAAAACTGAAGCTTTCTTT
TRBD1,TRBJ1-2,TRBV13,CASSTGTGVIGYTF,TGTGCCAGCAGCACTGGGACAGGGGTAATTGGCTACACCTTC
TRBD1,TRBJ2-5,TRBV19,CASSMVQGAHHF,TGTGCCAGTAGTATGGTGCAGGGGGCTCACCACTTC
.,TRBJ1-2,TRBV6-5,CASSYASREVTGYTF,TGTGCCAGCAGTTACGCCTCTCGCGAGGTAACGGGCTACACCTTC
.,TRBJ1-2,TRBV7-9,CASSFAGNYGYTF,TGTGCCAGCAGCTTCGCGGGCAACTATGGCTACACCTTC
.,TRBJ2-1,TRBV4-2,CASSQAVRDSYNEQFF,TGTGCCAGCAGCCAAGCGGTCCGGGACTCATACAATGAGCAGTTCTTC
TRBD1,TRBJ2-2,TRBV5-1,CASSLTGFANTGELFF,TGCGCCAGCAGCCTGACAGGGTTCGCGAACACCGGGGAGCTGTTTTTT
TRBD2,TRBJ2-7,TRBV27,CASSLRWGGAYEQYF,TGTGCCAGCAGTTTACGGTGGGGGGGAGCCTACGAGCAGTACTTC
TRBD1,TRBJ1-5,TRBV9,CASSAAGTEHQPQHF,TGTGCCAGCAGCGCAGCCGGGACAGAGCATCAGCCCCAGCATTTT
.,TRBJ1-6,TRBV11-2,CASSSLSSSYNSPLHF,TGTGCCAGCAGCTCCCTTAGCAGCTCCTATAATTCACCCCTCCACTTT
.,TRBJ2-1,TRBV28,CASSFGGHSYNEQFF,TGTGCCAGCAGTTTCGGCGGCCACTCCTACAATGAGCAGTTCTTC
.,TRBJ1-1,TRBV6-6,CASSYSDLRLEAFF,TGTGCCAGCAGTTACTCGGATCTCAGGCTTGAAGCTTTCTTT
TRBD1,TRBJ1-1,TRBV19,CASKDRRYTEAFF,TGTGCCAGTAAGGACAGGCGGTACACTGAAGCTTTCTTT
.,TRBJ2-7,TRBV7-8,CASSLGVQVYEQYF,TGTGCCAGCAGCTTAGGCGTACAGGTCTACGAGCAGTACTTC
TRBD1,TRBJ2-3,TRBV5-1,CASSLDRGLADTQYF,TGCGCCAGCAGCTTGGACAGGGGGCTCGCAGATACGCAGTATTTT
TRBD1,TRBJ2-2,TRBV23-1,CASTTDRGLTGELFF,TGCGCCAGCACCACGGACAGGGGGCTCACCGGGGAGCTGTTTTTT
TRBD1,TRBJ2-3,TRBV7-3,CASSLNSQGVEYF,TGTGCCAGCAGCTTAAACTCCCAGGGGGTGGAGTATTTT
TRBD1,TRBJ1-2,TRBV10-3,CAIPGDRSQKNGYTF,TGTGCCATCCCTGGGGACAGGTCCCAGAAGAATGGCTACACCTTC
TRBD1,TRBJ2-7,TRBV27,CASSLSTGQTYEQYF,TGTGCCAGCAGTTTGTCGACAGGGCAAACCTACGAGCAGTACTTC
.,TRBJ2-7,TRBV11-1,CASSPAPSGYQYF,TGTGCCAGCAGCCCAGCCCCCAGCGGATACCAGTACTTC
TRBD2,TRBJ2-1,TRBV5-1,CASSLVSGGPYNEQFF,TGCGCCAGCAGCTTGGTTAGCGGGGGGCCATACAATGAGCAGTTCTTC
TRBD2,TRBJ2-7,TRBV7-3,CASSLTPAGGSYEQYF,TGTGCCAGCAGCTTAACTCCAGCGGGGGGCTCCTACGAGCAGTACTTC
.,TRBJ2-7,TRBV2,CASRGRGYEQYF,TGTGCCTCAAGAGGCAGGGGCTACGAGCAGTACTTC
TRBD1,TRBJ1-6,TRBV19,CASSLWAGGESSPLHF,TGTGCCAGTAGTCTCTGGGCAGGGGGCGAATCTTCACCCCTCCACTTT
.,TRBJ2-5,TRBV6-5,CASSYSASSQTQYF,TGTGCCAGCAGTTACTCGGCTAGCTCGCAGACCCAGTACTTC
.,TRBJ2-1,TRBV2,CASQRSYNEQFF,TGTGCCAGCCAGCGGTCCTACAATGAGCAGTTCTTC
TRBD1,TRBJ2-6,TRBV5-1,CASSLAGTVSSGANVLTF,TGCGCCAGCAGCTTGGCTGGGACAGTTAGCTCTGGGGCCAACGTCCTGACTTTC
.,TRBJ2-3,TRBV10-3,CAISVDNTQYF,TGTGCCATCAGTGTAGATAATACGCAGTATTTT
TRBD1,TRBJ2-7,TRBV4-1,CASSQVFGTGYGYEQYF,TGCGCCAGCAGCCAAGTGTTTGGGACAGGGTATGGGTACGAGCAGTACTTC
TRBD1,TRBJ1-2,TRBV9,CASSVEQGYGYTF,TGTGCCAGCAGCGTAGAACAGGGGTATGGCTACACCTTC
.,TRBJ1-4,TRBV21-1,CASSPRTATNEKLFF,TGTGCCAGCAGCCCCCGGACAGCAACTAATGAAAAACTGTTTTTT
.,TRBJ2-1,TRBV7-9,CASSLQGPEQFF,TGTGCCAGCAGCTTACAGGGGCCTGAGCAGTTCTTC
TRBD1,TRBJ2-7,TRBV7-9,CASSTPGTGRYEQYF,TGCGCCAGCAGCACCCCCGGGACAGGGCGATACGAGCAGTACTTC
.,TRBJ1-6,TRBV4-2,CASSQGAGDVSPLHF,TGTGCCAGCAGCCAAGGGGCAGGGGATGTTTCACCCCTCCACTTT
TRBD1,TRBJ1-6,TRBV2,CASSYSRTGGAGSPLHF,TGTGCCAGCAGTTACTCGAGGACAGGGGGCGCGGGTTCACCCCTCCACTTT
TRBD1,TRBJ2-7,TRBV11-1,CASSFPGQGMYEQYF,TGTGCCAGCAGCTTTCCGGGACAGGGGATGTACGAGCAGTACTTC
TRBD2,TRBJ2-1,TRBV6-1,CASSESGVGVGEQFF,TGTGCCAGCAGTGAAAGCGGGGTAGGGGTTGGTGAGCAGTTCTTC
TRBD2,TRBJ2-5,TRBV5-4,CASSPSGGAEETQYF,TGTGCCAGCAGCCCCTCCGGGGGGGCGGAAGAGACCCAGTACTTC
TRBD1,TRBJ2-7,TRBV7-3,CASSLRQGPSYEQYF,TGTGCCAGCAGCTTAAGACAGGGACCATCCTACGAGCAGTACTTC
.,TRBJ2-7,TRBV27,CASSLVRDNTDEQYF,TGTGCCAGCAGTTTGGTCAGGGACAACACAGATGAGCAGTACTTC
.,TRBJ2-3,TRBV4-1,CASSQERGTADTQYF,TGCGCCAGCAGCCAAGAACGGGGGACGGCAGATACGCAGTATTTT
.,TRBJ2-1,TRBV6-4,CASSTGTQDEQFF,TGTGCCAGCAGTACCGGGACTCAGGATGAGCAGTTCTTC
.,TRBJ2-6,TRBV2,CASTPGGKRSGANVLTF,TGTGCCAGCACTCCTGGGGGGAAGCGGTCTGGGGCCAACGTCCTGACTTTC
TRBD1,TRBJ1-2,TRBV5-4,CASSVGTGGNYGYTF,TGTGCCAGCAGCGTAGGGACAGGGGGCAACTATGGCTACACCTTC
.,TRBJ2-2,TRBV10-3,CAISGQKIIANTGELFF,TGTGCCATCAGTGGGCAGAAAATAATCGCGAACACCGGGGAGCTGTTTTTT